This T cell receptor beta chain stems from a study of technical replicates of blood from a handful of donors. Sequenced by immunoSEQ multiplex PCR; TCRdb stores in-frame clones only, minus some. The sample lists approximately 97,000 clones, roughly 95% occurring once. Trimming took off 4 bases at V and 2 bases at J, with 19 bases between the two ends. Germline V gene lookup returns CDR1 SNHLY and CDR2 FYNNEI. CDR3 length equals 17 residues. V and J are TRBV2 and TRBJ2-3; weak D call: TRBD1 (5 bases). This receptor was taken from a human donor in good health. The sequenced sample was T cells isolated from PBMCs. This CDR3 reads CASSGGRITTITDTQYF. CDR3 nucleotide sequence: TGTGCCAGCAGTGGGGGCAGAATAACCACCATCACAGATACGCAGTATTTT.